The rows below give T cell receptor beta chains drawn from one sample of a study of radiotherapy plus CTLA-4 blockade in lung cancer. TCRdb's copy holds only in-frame clones and misses some; the assay was immunoSEQ multiplex PCR. The table lists 70,000 to 90,000 clones, approximately 86% of them singletons, with 0.87% in the top ten. The sample was peripheral blood, taken from a patient treated with radiotherapy plus ipilimumab. The receptors stem from a human donor with non-small cell lung cancer who had stable disease on radiotherapy plus ipilimumab. Both conserved end residues are part of each CDR3. D genes are given only for firm matches. Size values are once, few and many counts, or a class for expanded clones, and some rows have none.

j_call d_call clone_size v_call cdr3_nt cdr3_aa
TRBJ2-3 TRBD2 once TRBV7-9 TGTGCCAGCAGCCCTGGAATTAGCGGGAAGGAGACAGATACGCAGTATTTT CASSPGISGKETDTQYF
TRBJ2-3 TRBD1 - TRBV5-1 TGCGCCAGCAGCTCGGGACAGCCAGATACGCAGTATTTT CASSSGQPDTQYF
TRBJ1-1 TRBD1 - TRBV28 TGTGCCAGCAGTTGGGACAGGGGGCGGGCCGACACTGAAGCTTTCTTT CASSWDRGRADTEAFF
TRBJ2-3 TRBD2 - TRBV6-5 TGTGCCAGCAGCCATACTAGCGGGAGCACAGATACGCAGTATTTT CASSHTSGSTDTQYF
TRBJ2-2 TRBD2 - TRBV7-2 TGTGCCAGCACCCTATCGTGGGGGGGACGAACGACCGGGGAGCTGTTTTTT CASTLSWGGRTTGELFF
TRBJ2-5 TRBD1 - TRBV7-6 TGTGCCAGCAGCTTGGGACAGGGGTGGCGGGAGAATCAAGAGACCCAGTACTTC CASSLGQGWRENQETQYF
TRBJ2-3 - once TRBV5-1 TGCGCCAGCAGCTTGGCCGGGCGTGTGGGGACAGATACGCAGTATTTT CASSLAGRVGTDTQYF
TRBJ2-2 TRBD1 - TRBV10-3 TGTGCCACACGACAGGGGGACACCGGGGAGCTGTTTTTT CATRQGDTGELFF
TRBJ2-1 TRBD2 - TRBV6-1 TGTGCCAGCAGTGAATGGGCTAGCGGAGACTCCTACAATGAGCAGTTCTTC CASSEWASGDSYNEQFF
TRBJ2-2 - - TRBV5-4 TGTGCCAGCAGCGGGGGGAAGGTGAACACCGGGGAGCTGTTTTTT CASSGGKVNTGELFF
TRBJ2-2 - - TRBV28 TGTGCCAGCAGTTTATCAGGCGCGGGGACCACCGGGGAGCTGTTTTTT CASSLSGAGTTGELFF
TRBJ2-2 - - TRBV18 TGTGCCAGCTCACCACTGAGCAGGGGGGCCACCGGGGAGCTGTTTTTT CASSPLSRGATGELFF
TRBJ2-2 - - TRBV10-2 TGCGCCAGCAGTGCGGTGGCAGCCGCCCCCAACACCGGGGAGCTGTTTTTT CASSAVAAAPNTGELFF
TRBJ2-3 - once TRBV6-5 TGTGCCAGCAGTGGCCCCGGAGGAACAGATACGCAGTATTTT CASSGPGGTDTQYF
TRBJ2-2 - - TRBV5-1 TGCGCCAGCAGCTTGGCCTCGGCGGGGATTAACACCGGGGAGCTGTTTTTT CASSLASAGINTGELFF
TRBJ2-7 TRBD1 - TRBV10-1 TGCGCCAGCAGTGAGACGCAGGGGGCCAAAAGGTACGAGCAGTACTTC CASSETQGAKRYEQYF
TRBJ2-3 - - TRBV19 TGTGCCAGTAGGCTTAGCGGAGATACGCAGTATTTT CASRLSGDTQYF
TRBJ2-3 - - TRBV7-3 TGTGCCAGCAGCTCGACAATAGCTAGCACAGATACGCAGTATTTT CASSSTIASTDTQYF
TRBJ2-1 - - TRBV6-1 TGTGCCAGCAAATCGGAGGGCCGAAGAAATGAGCAGTTCTTC CASKSEGRRNEQFF
TRBJ2-5 TRBD1 - TRBV4-2 TGTGCCAGCAGCCAAGATGGTTCGACGACAGGGAAGGGAGAGACCCAGTACTTC CASSQDGSTTGKGETQYF
TRBJ1-2 - once TRBV5-1 TGCGCCAGCAGCTTGGCCCCTATCCCGGGATCGGGGGGCTACACCTTC CASSLAPIPGSGGYTF
TRBJ2-7 TRBD1 - TRBV4-2 TGTGCCAGCAGCCAAGTGGCGACAGGGGCCCCCTACGAGCAGTACTTC CASSQVATGAPYEQYF
TRBJ2-5 - - TRBV5-1 TGCGCCAGCAGCCTGGACAGACAAGAGACCCAGTACTTC CASSLDRQETQYF
TRBJ2-3 - - TRBV21-1 TGTGCCAGGGGGTGGGGACTAGCGGGAGGGACCACAGATACGCAGTATTTT CARGWGLAGGTTDTQYF
TRBJ1-6 - - TRBV27 TGTGCCAGCAGTTTGAGGGACACGAATTCACCCCTCCACTTT CASSLRDTNSPLHF
TRBJ2-1 - - TRBV15 TGTGCCACCAGTAACAGTCCCTACAATGAGCAGTTCTTC CATSNSPYNEQFF
TRBJ1-2 - - TRBV5-8 TGTGCCAGCAGCCGGGACGACCGGTCTAACTATGGCTACACCTTC CASSRDDRSNYGYTF
TRBJ2-5 - - TRBV6-5 TGTGCCAGCAGTTACTCGAGCTCGGGGTATGAGACCCAGTACTTC CASSYSSSGYETQYF
TRBJ2-7 - - TRBV4-2 TGTGCCAGCAGCCAAGATTGGAGCGGGCCCGGGAGCTCCTACGAGCAGTACTTC CASSQDWSGPGSSYEQYF
TRBJ2-7 - - TRBV28 TGTGCCAGCAGTTTACGGACAGTAACGTACGAGCAGTACTTC CASSLRTVTYEQYF
TRBJ1-1 - - TRBV6-5 TGTGCCAGCAGAGGACAGCTCGGTACTGAAGCTTTCTTT CASRGQLGTEAFF
TRBJ1-2 - - TRBV28 TGTGCCACCCCGAGGGGCGACGGCTATGGCTACACCTTC CATPRGDGYGYTF
TRBJ2-7 TRBD1 - TRBV10-3 TGTGCCATCAGTGAGGGACAGGACTACGAGCAGTACTTC CAISEGQDYEQYF
TRBJ1-2 TRBD1 - TRBV4-2 TGTGCCAGCAGAAGGGACAGGGTGAATTATAACTATGGCTACACCTTC CASRRDRVNYNYGYTF
TRBJ1-1 - - TRBV18 TGTGCCAGCTCACCACGGTATGGGTTCGGAACTGAAGCTTTCTTT CASSPRYGFGTEAFF
TRBJ2-7 - - TRBV5-6 TGTGCCAGCAGCTCCCGATTAGGGGAGCAGTACTTC CASSSRLGEQYF
TRBJ1-1 - once TRBV9 TGTGCCAGCAGCGAGACACCTAACACTGAAGCTTTCTTT CASSETPNTEAFF
TRBJ1-2 - - TRBV5-1 TGCGCCAGCAGCCCCGGGGGGCGTTTCGGATATGGCTACACCTTC CASSPGGRFGYGYTF
TRBJ2-2 TRBD2 - TRBV5-1 TGCGCCAGCAGCGTGGGAGGGACCGCGAACACCGGGGAGCTGTTTTTT CASSVGGTANTGELFF
TRBJ1-2 - - TRBV18 TGTGCCAGCTCACCACGAGAACACCCATCTAACTATGGCTACACCTTC CASSPREHPSNYGYTF
TRBJ1-5 - - TRBV7-8 TGTGCCAGCAGCTTAGTGGGGGGAGGGGCAACCAATCAGCCCCAGCATTTT CASSLVGGGATNQPQHF
TRBJ1-1 - few TRBV30 TGTGCCTGGAGTGTAGGGTGGTTGACTGAAGCTTTCTTT CAWSVGWLTEAFF
TRBJ2-1 TRBD2 - TRBV27 TGTGCCAGCAGTTTCTCTAGCGGGATCAATGAGCAGTTCTTC CASSFSSGINEQFF
TRBJ2-5 TRBD2 - TRBV11-2 TGTGCCAGCAGAAGCGCGGGGGGCCTTGCAGAGACCCAGTACTTC CASRSAGGLAETQYF
TRBJ2-3 TRBD2 - TRBV6-1 TGTGCCAGCAGTGAAAAGGGAGGGATTACAGATACGCAGTATTTT CASSEKGGITDTQYF
TRBJ2-3 - - TRBV7-2 TGTGCCAGCAGCGCCCTCGTCATTAGCACAGATACGCAGTATTTT CASSALVISTDTQYF
TRBJ2-2 TRBD1 - TRBV27 TGTGCCAGCAGTTTAGGGCAGGGGGTCGGGGAGCTGTTTTTT CASSLGQGVGELFF
TRBJ2-5 - - TRBV11-3 TGTGCCAGCAGCAGGGGCATGGAGACCCAGTACTTC CASSRGMETQYF
TRBJ2-1 TRBD2 - TRBV29-1 TGCAGCGTTGGTAACAGCGGGGGCCAGCGGTTCTTC CSVGNSGGQRFF
TRBJ1-5 TRBD1 - TRBV25-1 TGTGCCAGCAGTGAACATGGGACAGGGCCGGAGAGTCAGCCCCAGCATTTT CASSEHGTGPESQPQHF
TRBJ1-3 - - TRBV9 TGTGCCAGCAGCGTAGTGCCCCGACAAGATGGAAACACCATATATTTT CASSVVPRQDGNTIYF
TRBJ2-1 - - TRBV19 TGTGCCAGTAGTCTCCCAGCGGTTTACAAGGGGAATGAGCAGTTCTTC CASSLPAVYKGNEQFF
TRBJ2-7 TRBD2 - TRBV7-9 TGTGCCAGCCGGGTAGCGGGAGATCCTTCCTACGAGCAGTACTTC CASRVAGDPSYEQYF
TRBJ2-1 - - TRBV25-1 TGTGCCAGCAGTGAAGTCTCCCTAGGTGGCCCCCGGGGGAATGAGCAGTTCTTC CASSEVSLGGPRGNEQFF